This is a list of T cell receptor beta chains from one sample in a study of OX40 agonist ivuxolimab in advanced cancers. TCRdb's copy holds only in-frame clones and misses some; the assay was immunoSEQ multiplex PCR. The top ten clones hold 0.5% to 0.65% of a sample with 100,000 to 110,000 clones, around 90% of them seen once. The sample here was CD4+ or CD8+ T cells sorted from blood, taken in a trial of the OX40 agonist ivuxolimab. Receptors were obtained from an adult with an advanced solid tumor such as melanoma, head and neck, liver or kidney cancer. Each CDR3 is given with its conserved first and last residue. Fields, in order: J gene, D gene, clone size, V gene, CDR3 protein, CDR3 DNA. A D gene is named only where the DNA matches it firmly. Size tells how often a clone was seen (once, few, many) or the class of an expanded clone, and some rows leave it out.

>TRBJ2-4|NA|NA|TRBV6-5
CASTSRDGANIQYF
TGTGCCAGCACCAGCAGGGACGGAGCCAACATTCAGTACTTC
>TRBJ2-7|TRBD1|NA|TRBV6-5
CASSGTGNLYEQYF
TGTGCCAGCAGTGGGACAGGGAATCTCTACGAGCAGTACTTC
>TRBJ2-2|NA|once|TRBV19
CASRWVTGELFF
TGTGCCAGTAGATGGGTTACCGGGGAGCTGTTTTTT
>TRBJ2-7|TRBD2|NA|TRBV5-1
CASSLAAGDGYEQYF
TGCGCCAGCAGCTTGGCCGCGGGGGACGGATACGAGCAGTACTTC
>TRBJ1-1|NA|once|TRBV4-2
CASSQDTVGVRGAFF
TGTGCCAGCAGCCAAGATACAGTCGGAGTTCGGGGAGCTTTCTTT
>TRBJ2-5|NA|once|TRBV7-2
CASSLASLGAKETQYF
TGTGCCAGCAGCTTAGCCTCCCTGGGAGCCAAAGAGACCCAGTACTTC
>TRBJ2-7|TRBD2|NA|TRBV7-2
CASSSGGGRPYYEQYF
TGTGCCAGCAGCAGTGGAGGCGGGAGACCCTACTACGAGCAGTACTTC
>TRBJ1-2|NA|NA|TRBV10-3
CAISESAGSPGYTF
TGTGCCATCAGTGAGTCGGCGGGGTCCCCTGGCTACACCTTC
>TRBJ1-1|NA|NA|TRBV2
CASRGQTNTEAFF
TGTGCCAGCAGAGGACAAACGAACACTGAAGCTTTCTTT
>TRBJ2-1|TRBD2|NA|TRBV18
CASSPSGSLWNEQFF
TGTGCCAGCTCACCTAGCGGGAGTCTTTGGAATGAGCAGTTCTTC
>TRBJ2-1|NA|NA|TRBV28
CASRLWGGAYNEQFF
TGTGCCAGCCGACTGTGGGGCGGGGCCTACAATGAGCAGTTCTTC
>TRBJ2-7|NA|NA|TRBV6-5
CASSYGGTASYEQYF
TGTGCCAGCAGTTACGGGGGCACGGCCTCCTACGAGCAGTACTTC
>TRBJ2-1|TRBD1|NA|TRBV9
CASSVLSGTGDLYNEQFF
TGTGCCAGCAGCGTCCTCTCCGGGACAGGGGACCTCTACAATGAGCAGTTCTTC
>TRBJ1-2|NA|NA|TRBV4-3
CASSQVGGRNYGYTF
TGCGCCAGCAGCCAAGTTGGAGGGCGCAACTATGGCTACACCTTC
>TRBJ2-2|TRBD2|once|TRBV9
CASSPTSGRAGELFF
TGTGCCAGCAGCCCAACTAGCGGGAGGGCCGGGGAGCTGTTTTTT